These T cell receptor beta chains were read from a single sample in a study of control samples from healthy donors and cancer patients. Method: immunoSEQ multiplex PCR; TCRdb's copy keeps in-frame clones and lacks some. The sample records 150,000 to 200,000 clones, about 94% being singletons. The specimen was blood. The receptors stem from a woman aged 40 to 49 in good health. CDR3s leave out the opening cysteine and the closing phenylalanine or tryptophan. The order of the fields is J gene, V gene, CDR3 protein.

>TRBJ1-2|TRBV2
ASSEQFYGYT
>TRBJ2-2|TRBV10-1
ASSRTNTGELF
>TRBJ1-5|TRBV18
ASSLYTPGQGNQPQH
>TRBJ1-2|TRBV4-3
ASSQGFRRPLNYGYT
>TRBJ2-2|TRBV5-1
ASSLAGVGTGELF
>TRBJ2-5|TRBV5-1
ASSPNSAGGETQY
>TRBJ1-6|TRBV12-5
ASGLGQGWESPLH
>TRBJ2-1|TRBV13
ASSRYGEQF
>TRBJ1-5|TRBV4-3
ASSQQGGQPQH
>TRBJ2-5|TRBV7-2
ASRSPGGAGTQY
>TRBJ2-3|TRBV6-5
ASNPDRTSTDTQY